This entry lists 6 T cell receptor beta chains sequenced from one sample in a study of T cells in Graves' hyperthyroidism and ophthalmopathy. The investigators amplified TCR beta CDR3 regions from RNA transcripts. Researchers ran a first-round RT-PCR on the TCR CDR3 using the HTBI primer set. From the multiplex PCR reads, TCRdb called clonotypes with MiXCR, one entry per CDR3 protein. The sample lists fewer than 600,000 distinct CDR3 sequences; around 13% were seen once. Sequencing was done on a sample of blood. All receptors come from a woman in her 40s with Graves' hyperthyroidism.

The sample holds many counts of this clonotype. The gene calls are TRBV5-1 and TRBJ2-2, with TRBD2 matching 9 bases. This CDR3 contains 20 residues. Germline V gene lookup returns CDR1 SGHRS and CDR2 YFSETQ. V dropped 1 base and J dropped 5; count of bases not matched to a gene: 18. CDR3 in DNA: TGCGCCAGCAGCTTGTTCGGTTCCGTTCGTAGCGGGAGTGGAACCGGGGAGCTGTTTTTT. Amino acid sequence: CASSLFGSVRSGSGTGELFF.

The J gene is TRBJ1-1, the V gene TRBV20-1, with 9 nucleotides matching TRBD1. The CDR3 contains 14 residues. CDR1 and CDR2 from the germline V gene are DFQATT and SNEGSKA (reference sequence). With V trimmed by 6 bases and J by 1 base, 6 bases remained unmatched. CDR3 loop: CSAPPGQGNTEAFF. CDR3 coding DNA: TGCAGTGCGCCTCCGGGACAGGGGAACACTGAAGCTTTCTTT.

This clonotype has more than one count but fewer than ten. The chain is built from TRBV6-4 and TRBJ2-7; D is ambiguous. The V gene lost 5 bases and the J gene lost 4 bases, with 15 bases spanning the gap. The CDR3 is 14 residues long. Germline-derived CDR1 and CDR2 are MRHNA and SNTAGT. The CDR3, as DNA: TGTGCCAGCAGTACCGGGCCGCCCCTTTACGAGCAGTACTTC. This gives the protein CASSTGPPLYEQYF.

At least ten counts were recorded for this clonotype. The rearrangement joins TRBV20-1 to TRBJ2-1; perhaps TRBD2 as D (6 bases). The V end lost 6 bases, the J end lost 6 bases, and 12 bases lay between the germline ends. Germline CDR1 and CDR2: DFQATT and SNEGSKA (reference sequence). This CDR3 has 12 residues. Here the CDR3 DNA reads TGCAGTGCCCGGACTACCTTCAATGAGCAGTTCTTC. It yields the protein CSARTTFNEQFF.

This clonotype was counted between two and nine times. The J gene is TRBJ2-1, the V gene TRBV5-8; TRBD2 aligns across 12 bases. The CDR3 is 16 amino acids. Germline values: CDR1 SGHTS, CDR2 YDEGEE. Losses at the gene ends were 4 bases for V and 7 bases for J; bases not matched to a gene: 9. Here the CDR3 DNA reads TGTGCCAGCAGCGGCTCGACTAGCGGGAGTATGAATGAGCAGTTCTTC. The encoded protein is CASSGSTSGSMNEQFF.

This clonotype was picked up many times. V is TRBV7-2 and J is TRBJ2-5; TRBD1 matches at 7 bases. The length of the CDR3 is 16 residues. CDR1 and CDR2 from the germline V gene are SGHTA and FQGNSA. V gave up 1 base and J gave up 1 base; unmatched junction bases: 6. The CDR3 spells CASSLVERGPQETQYF. CDR3 bases: TGTGCCAGCAGCTTAGTGGAAAGGGGGCCCCAAGAGACCCAGTACTTC.